The sequence of this T cell receptor (beta chain) was determined in a study of brain T cells in children with intractable seizures. Sequencing used immunoSEQ multiplex PCR; TCRdb keeps in-frame clones, though not all of them. This table holds about 80,000 clones, about 90% found once. This CDR3 contains 15 residues. The germline V gene has CDR1 SGDLS and CDR2 YYNGEE. The V gene lost 0 bases and the J gene lost 1 base, with 11 bases spanning the gap. Sequenced here: peripheral blood, sampled at surgery. This chain joins TRBV9 and TRBJ2-7, with D perhaps TRBD1 (6 bases). The receptor comes from a girl aged 2-10 years with Rasmussen encephalitis and intractable seizures. The CDR3 DNA reads as TGTGCCAGCAGCGTAGGACAGGAGACTTCCTACGAGCAGTACTTC. Residues: CASSVGQETSYEQYF.